This TCR beta chain appears in the sequencing data of a study of control samples from healthy donors and cancer patients. Profiling relied on immunoSEQ multiplex PCR, and the TCRdb table lists in-frame clones only, not all of them. This sample yields about 410,000 clones, of which approximately 92% are seen a single time; more than 6% belongs to the top ten. CDR3 length: 14 amino acids. Between the trimmed V and J ends, which lost 2 bases and 1 base, there was a span of 8 bases. Germline-derived CDR1 and CDR2 are MNHEY and SVGAGI. The sequence came from a man aged 35-49 years with head and neck cancer. The rearrangement joins TRBV6-5 to TRBJ1-2; D remains ambiguous. The sequenced sample was PBMCs. The CDR3 nucleotides read TGTGCCAGCAGTTACGGCAGTATTAACTATGGCTACACCTTC. Amino acids: CASSYGSINYGYTF.